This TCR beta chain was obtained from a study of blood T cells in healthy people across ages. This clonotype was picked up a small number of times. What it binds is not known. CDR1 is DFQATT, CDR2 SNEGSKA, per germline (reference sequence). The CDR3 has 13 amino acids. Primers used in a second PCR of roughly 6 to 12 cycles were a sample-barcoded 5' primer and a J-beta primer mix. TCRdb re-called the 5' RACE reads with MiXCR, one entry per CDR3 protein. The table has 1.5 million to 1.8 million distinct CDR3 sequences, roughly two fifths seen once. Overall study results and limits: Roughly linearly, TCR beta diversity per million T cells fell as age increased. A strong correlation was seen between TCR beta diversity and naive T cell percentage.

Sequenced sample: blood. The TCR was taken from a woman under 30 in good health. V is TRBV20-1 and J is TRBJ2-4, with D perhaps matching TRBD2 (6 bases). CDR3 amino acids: CSQSRAGQNIQYF. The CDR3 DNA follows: TGCAGCCAGTCGCGAGCGGGCCAAAACATTCAGTACTTC.